This entry lists 21 T cell receptor beta chains sequenced from one sample in a study of blood T cell repertoires in COVID-19. Libraries were prepared by immunoSEQ multiplex PCR; TCRdb keeps only in-frame clonotypes and omits some of them. The sample gives about 200,000 clones, 65% to 90% of which show up once; around 14% is in the top ten. Sequences were obtained from peripheral blood. The receptors derive from a human donor in a cohort sampled during active COVID-19.

CDR3: CASSPRTSGTYEQYF. CDR3 DNA: TGTGCCAGCAGCCCCAGGACTAGCGGGACCTACGAGCAGTACTTC. The chain has TRBV7-2 and TRBJ2-7; 12 positions agree with TRBD2. Germline V gene lookup returns CDR1 SGHTA and CDR2 FQGNSA. This CDR3 region has 15 residues. After removal of 5 bases from V and 2 bases from J, the junction contained 4 bases not matched to a gene.

This clone came up a few times. The V and J genes are TRBV24-1 and TRBJ1-2; 8 bases are shared with TRBD1. Germline V gives CDR1 KGHDR, CDR2 SFDVKD. There are 15 residues in the CDR3. Trimming took 4 bases from V and 4 from J; bases not matched to a gene: 7. For the CDR3, the DNA is TGTGCCACCAGTGAATCGGACAGGGAACCCTATGGCTACACCTTC. Amino acids: CATSESDREPYGYTF.

V gene TRBV6-6 combines with J gene TRBJ2-7; tentatively, D is TRBD1 (7 bases). The V end lost 0 bases, the J end lost 2 bases, and 11 bases lay between the germline ends. The CDR3 covers 15 residues. CDR1 MNHNY and CDR2 SVGAGI come from the germline V gene (reference sequence). The DNA of the CDR3 is TGTGCCAGCAGTTACTCGCGGGACAGTACCTACGAGCAGTACTTC. It translates to CASSYSRDSTYEQYF.

Only one count was recorded for this clone. V and J are TRBV3-1 (or the pseudogene TRBV3-2) and TRBJ1-2, with D tentatively TRBD1 (5 bases). Trimming shortened V by 6 bases and J by 7 bases, and 15 bases separated the two germline ends. The germline CDR1 and CDR2 sequences are LGHDT and YNNKEL (reference sequence). CDR3 length equals 13 residues. CDR3 sequence reads: CASRQAAGSGYTF. In DNA form, the CDR3 reads TGTGCCAGCAGGCAGGCGGCAGGGTCTGGCTACACCTTC.

The rearrangement joins TRBV11-2 to TRBJ2-7; 7 bases are a match to TRBD1. Germline V lookup: CDR1 SGHAT, CDR2 FQNNGV. Losses at the gene ends were 7 bases for V and 0 bases for J; bases not matched to a gene: 6. The length of the CDR3 is 14 residues. CDR3 sequence (DNA): TGTGCCAGCACCCCAAGGGGGCCCTCCTACGAGCAGTACTTC. Its translation is CASTPRGPSYEQYF. Full variable domain (outside the CDR3, taken from reference TRBV11-2 and TRBJ2-7): EAGVAQSPRYKIIEKRQSVAFWCNPISGHATLYWYQQILGQGPKLLIQFQNNGVVDDSQLPKDRFSAERLKGVDSTLKIQPAKLEDSAVYLCASTPRGPSYEQYFGPGTRLTVT.

The chain carries TRBV29-1 and TRBJ2-2; weak D call: TRBD2 (5 bases). Trimming removed 0 bases at V and 1 base at J, with 12 bases between. Germline lookup yields CDR1 SQVTM and CDR2 ANQGSEA. The CDR3 sequence is 16 residues long. The CDR3 sequence: CSVEDLTRENTGELFF. The CDR3 DNA is TGCAGCGTTGAAGATTTAACCCGGGAGAACACCGGGGAGCTGTTTTTT.

The J gene is TRBJ2-1, the V gene TRBV11-2; 11 bases match TRBD2. The CDR3 is made up of 19 amino acids. The V and J ends lost 5 bases and 3 bases, in that order; junction bases with no gene match: 15. The germline V gene encodes CDR1 SGHAT and CDR2 FQNNGV. This chain's CDR3 is CASSLHPSPSGRNYNEQFF. CDR3 bases: TGTGCCAGCAGCCTACACCCTTCCCCTAGCGGGAGGAACTACAATGAGCAGTTCTTC.

The rearrangement uses TRBV5-1 and TRBJ1-1, with TRBD1 as a possible D gene (5 bases). Germline CDR1 is SGHRS and CDR2 is YFSETQ. Trimming took off 4 bases at V and 1 base at J, with 14 bases between the two ends. The CDR3 runs 15 residues. The CDR3 is CASSVDSNQNTEAFF. For the CDR3, the DNA is TGCGCCAGCAGCGTCGACAGCAACCAGAACACTGAAGCTTTCTTT.

V is TRBV7-9 and J is TRBJ2-1; D not certain. Germline V lookup: CDR1 SEHNR, CDR2 FQNEAQ (reference sequence). V lost 2 bases and J lost 0, with 8 bases in between. This CDR3 spans 15 amino acids. Here the CDR3 reads CASSLWASSYNEQFF. CDR3 nucleotide sequence: TGTGCCAGCAGCTTATGGGCGAGCTCCTACAATGAGCAGTTCTTC.

The chain carries TRBV27 and TRBJ2-6; TRBD1 agrees at 9 bases. There are 17 residues in the CDR3. Germline V gives CDR1 MNHEY, CDR2 SMNVEV (reference sequence). V lost 6 bases to trimming and J lost 0 bases; unmatched junction nucleotides: 6. CDR3 bases: TGTGCCAGCAGCCGGTGGACAGGGGCCTCTGGGGCCAACGTCCTGACTTTC. Its translation is CASSRWTGASGANVLTF.

The gene calls are TRBV5-5 and TRBJ1-5; D ambiguous. Per germline, CDR1 SGHKS and CDR2 YYEKEE (reference sequence). V gave up 6 bases and J gave up 2 bases, with 12 bases separating them. The CDR3 is 14 residues long. The CDR3 spells CASTRARGNQPQHF. In DNA form, the CDR3 reads TGTGCCAGCACCCGGGCGCGGGGCAATCAGCCCCAGCATTTT.

V usage is TRBV10-2 and J usage is TRBJ1-2; D may be TRBD1 (6 bases). Looked up from germline, CDR1 is WSHSY and CDR2 is SAAADI. The CDR3 runs 13 residues. Trimming stripped 4 bases from V and 6 bases from J, with 12 bases between. The CDR3 bases are TGCGCCAGCAGTGGCGGGGGGCAGGATGGCTACACCTTC. This sequence encodes CASSGGGQDGYTF.

This rearrangement joins TRBV5-1 to TRBJ2-3, with 7 bases identical to TRBD1. Germline-derived CDR1 and CDR2 are SGHRS and YFSETQ. The ends lost 1 base at V and 5 bases at J; junction bases unmatched: 7. The CDR3 consists of 15 residues. The CDR3 is CASSLRPGGLDTQYF. The CDR3 nucleotides are TGCGCCAGCAGCTTGAGGCCAGGGGGTCTAGATACGCAGTATTTT. Filled out from reference TRBV5-1 and TRBJ2-3, the complete variable domain reads KAGVTQTPRYLIKTRGQQVTLSCSPISGHRSVSWYQQTPGQGLQFLFEYFSETQRNKGNFPGRFSGRQFSNSRSEMNVSTLELGDSALYLCASSLRPGGLDTQYFGPGTRLTVL.

This clone occurred a few times. The chain joins TRBV11-2 to TRBJ2-7; 8 nucleotides line up with TRBD1. This CDR3 spans 16 amino acids. The germline CDR1 and CDR2 sequences are SGHAT and FQNNGV. Unmatched junction bases numbered 16, after V lost 5 bases and J lost 7 bases. This chain's CDR3 is CASSPTDRGKMGEQYF. The DNA of the CDR3 is TGTGCCAGCAGCCCGACTGACAGGGGAAAGATGGGGGAGCAGTACTTC.

This chain links TRBV3-1 (or the pseudogene TRBV3-2) with TRBJ1-4, with D unresolved. The ends were cut back, 0 bases at V and 6 bases at J, with 11 bases in the middle. The germline gives CDR1 LGHDT, CDR2 YNNKEL (reference sequence). The CDR3 has 15 residues. As DNA, the CDR3 is TGTGCCAGCAGCCAAGATAGCGGAGATTATGAAAAACTGTTTTTT. Its protein is CASSQDSGDYEKLFF.

The chain is built from TRBV20-1 and TRBJ2-3; D is uncertain. The germline V gene encodes CDR1 DFQATT and CDR2 SNEGSKA (reference sequence). V was clipped by 3 bases and J by 3 bases, with 7 bases between them. This CDR3 has 12 residues. In DNA form, the CDR3 reads TGCAGTGCTAGTCGAGGTACAGATACGCAGTATTTT. Protein sequence: CSASRGTDTQYF.

This rearrangement joins TRBV5-1 to TRBJ1-2, with 12 positions matching TRBD1. V was pared by 4 bases and J by 10 bases, with 8 bases of the junction left unmatched. Germline V lookup: CDR1 SGHRS, CDR2 YFSETQ. The CDR3 has 14 amino acids. The CDR3 DNA reads as TGCGCCAGCAGCCAGGGACAGGGGGCGAATGTCTACACCTTC. Translating it yields CASSQGQGANVYTF.

This clone was recorded a few times. The V call is TRBV6-5, the J call TRBJ2-1, with D possibly being TRBD2 (6 bases). CDR1 is MNHEY and CDR2 is SVGAGI in the germline V gene. The V end lost 6 bases, the J end lost 7 bases, and 13 bases lay between the germline ends. This CDR3 is 13 amino acids long. In nucleotides, the CDR3 is TGTGCCAGCAGATTCGGGACTCCGAATGAGCAGTTCTTC. Residues: CASRFGTPNEQFF.

The rearrangement links TRBV5-8 to TRBJ2-1, with 8 bases aligning to TRBD2. Germline V lookup: CDR1 SGHTS, CDR2 YDEGEE. This CDR3 contains 15 residues. With 4 bases clipped from V and 1 base from J, the junction kept 4 bases outside the gene matches. CDR3 protein: CASSETSGSYNEQFF. The CDR3 DNA sequence: TGTGCCAGCAGCGAAACTAGCGGTTCCTACAATGAGCAGTTCTTC.

The chain employs TRBV7-6 and TRBJ2-7; TRBD2 aligns across 7 bases. This CDR3 is built from 15 residues. Trimming took 4 bases from V and 6 from J; bases not matched to a gene: 12. The germline V gene has CDR1 SGHVS and CDR2 FNYEAQ. CDR3 nucleotides: TGTGCCAGCAGCTCCTCGGGGGGATGGGGAGCCGAGCAGTACTTC. Its translation is CASSSSGGWGAEQYF.

The chain links TRBV12-5 to TRBJ2-5, with D possibly being TRBD1 (6 bases). CDR1 is LGHNT, CDR2 FRNRAP, per germline. The CDR3 has 13 residues. V was clipped by 7 bases and J by 5 bases, with 14 bases between them. The CDR3: CASAPGVWETQYF. The CDR3 DNA reads as TGTGCTAGTGCTCCAGGGGTCTGGGAGACCCAGTACTTC.